A selection of T cell receptor beta chains follows, all from one sample in a study of blood T cell repertoires in COVID-19. Profiled with immunoSEQ multiplex PCR; TCRdb holds only in-frame clones, not every one. This table holds 70,000 or so clones, roughly 91% found once. What was sequenced was peripheral blood. These receptor sequences come from a man aged 55 to 70 with acute or convalescent COVID-19. Both conserved end residues are part of each CDR3. A D gene is named only where the DNA matches it firmly. Rows may omit the clone size; those that give it use once, few, many or a size class.

TRBV28,TRBJ1-6,NA,NA,TGTGCCAGCAGTTCTCTAACCAGGGATAATTCACCCCTCCACTTT,CASSSLTRDNSPLHF
TRBV7-9,TRBJ2-7,NA,NA,TGTGCCAGCAGCTTAGGTGAGGGGGTCCACGAGCAGTACTTC,CASSLGEGVHEQYF
TRBV6-5,TRBJ1-2,NA,NA,TGTGCCAGCAGCGAGAACTACTTCGACTATGGCTACACCTTC,CASSENYFDYGYTF
TRBV5-6,TRBJ2-1,NA,TRBD2,TGTGCCAGCAGCGCTAGCGGGAGAAATGAGCAGTTCTTC,CASSASGRNEQFF
TRBV6-6,TRBJ2-7,NA,TRBD1,TGTGCCAGCAGTCAATTGGACAGGGGATTTGACGAGCAGTACTTC,CASSQLDRGFDEQYF
TRBV5-1,TRBJ1-1,NA,NA,TGCGCCAGCAGCCAGGGTTGGCGGGCTTTCTTT,CASSQGWRAFF
TRBV24-1,TRBJ2-1,NA,TRBD2,TGTGCCACCAGTGGATTAGCGGGACTCTCCTACAATGAGCAGTTCTTC,CATSGLAGLSYNEQFF
TRBV5-1,TRBJ2-1,NA,TRBD2,TGCGCCAGCAGCTTGGGACTAGCCGCAATCGATGAGCAGTTCTTC,CASSLGLAAIDEQFF
TRBV19,TRBJ1-6,NA,NA,TGTGCCAGTAGGGTCCTTGAGCCTAATTCACCCCTCCACTTT,CASRVLEPNSPLHF
TRBV18,TRBJ2-3,NA,TRBD1,TGTGCCAGCTCACCTAGGGGGCAGAGCACAGATACGCAGTATTTT,CASSPRGQSTDTQYF
TRBV18,TRBJ2-1,NA,TRBD2,TGTGCCAGCTCACCTTTGGCTAGCGGGAACAATGAGCAGTTCTTC,CASSPLASGNNEQFF
TRBV7-8,TRBJ1-2,NA,TRBD1,TGTGCCAGCAGCTTAGCCATCCAGGGGGCTATAGGCTACACCTTC,CASSLAIQGAIGYTF
TRBV12-5,TRBJ2-1,NA,NA,TGTGCTAGTGGTCCGCAGGGGAAAGGAAACAATGAGCAGTTCTTC,CASGPQGKGNNEQFF
TRBV2,TRBJ2-1,NA,NA,TGTGCCAGCAGTGGTTGGGAGCGGAATGAGCAGTTCTTC,CASSGWERNEQFF
TRBV7-7,TRBJ2-1,NA,TRBD2,TGTGCCAGCAGCCCCGGGGGTAGCGGGGTCAATGAGCAGTTCTTC,CASSPGGSGVNEQFF
TRBV20-1,TRBJ1-1,NA,TRBD1,TGCAGTGCTAGTTTAGGGACAGGGGGCGCGGGCACTGAAGCTTTCTTT,CSASLGTGGAGTEAFF
TRBV18,TRBJ1-3,NA,TRBD1,TGTGCCAGCTCACCGAACAGGGGTTCTGGAAACACCATATATTTT,CASSPNRGSGNTIYF
TRBV5-5,TRBJ1-6,NA,NA,TGTGCCAGCAGCAGTACAGGGTATGAGTCACCCCTCCACTTT,CASSSTGYESPLHF
TRBV5-1,TRBJ1-5,NA,TRBD1,TGCGCCAGCTCGACAGGGTGGGGCAATCAGCCCCAGCATTTT,CASSTGWGNQPQHF
TRBV20-1,TRBJ1-2,NA,NA,TGCAGTGCTAGTCCCAGGGGCCCTAACTATGGCTACACCTTC,CSASPRGPNYGYTF
TRBV14,TRBJ2-3,NA,NA,TGTGCCAGCAGCCAAGGTCTGCAGGTCTCGACAGATACGCAGTATTTT,CASSQGLQVSTDTQYF
TRBV5-1,TRBJ2-5,NA,NA,TGCGCCAGCAGCTTGGGTACAGTCCAAGAGACCCAGTACTTC,CASSLGTVQETQYF
TRBV7-8,TRBJ2-2,NA,TRBD1,TGTGCCAGCAGAGCCTACAGGGGAGTCTTGCACACCGGGGAGCTGTTTTTT,CASRAYRGVLHTGELFF
TRBV27,TRBJ2-3,NA,TRBD2,TGTGCCAGCAGTATCGGACTAGCGGGATCTATAGATACGCAGTATTTT,CASSIGLAGSIDTQYF
TRBV7-9,TRBJ2-4,NA,NA,TGTGCCAGCAGCTTCGAGGGGGTGGGAAACATTCAGTACTTC,CASSFEGVGNIQYF
TRBV29-1,TRBJ1-1,once,NA,TGCAGCGCTGACGGGGGAGGGGGCACTGAAGCTTTCTTT,CSADGGGGTEAFF
TRBV5-1,TRBJ1-1,NA,TRBD1,TGCGCCAGCAGTTTACAGGGGAATACTGAAGCTTTCTTT,CASSLQGNTEAFF
TRBV5-5,TRBJ2-6,NA,NA,TGTGCCAGCAGCTTAAGGGTGGAGGGGGCGACCAACGTCCTGACTTTC,CASSLRVEGATNVLTF
TRBV5-1,TRBJ2-3,NA,TRBD2,TGCGCCAGCCAGCGGGGGGGCGACACAGATACGCAGTATTTT,CASQRGGDTDTQYF
TRBV19,TRBJ1-1,NA,TRBD1,TGTGCCAGTAGTATAGATCTCGTAGGGGGCCGGAACACTGAAGCTTTCTTT,CASSIDLVGGRNTEAFF
TRBV5-1,TRBJ1-2,NA,TRBD1,TGCGCCAGCAGCTTGGGGGGACAGGGCGGCTATGGCTACACCTTC,CASSLGGQGGYGYTF
TRBV7-3,TRBJ1-1,once,NA,TGTGCCAGCAGCTTAACCCCAGGGGACACTGAAGCTTTCTTT,CASSLTPGDTEAFF
TRBV19,TRBJ2-7,NA,NA,TGTGCCAGTAGTGCAAGAGGACAGTTAGACTACGAGCAGTACTTC,CASSARGQLDYEQYF
TRBV19,TRBJ2-1,NA,TRBD1,TGTGCCACCAAGCCCGGGACAGCGAACAATGAGCAGTTCTTC,CATKPGTANNEQFF
TRBV5-1,TRBJ1-4,NA,NA,TGCGCCAGCAGCCCTGCAGCGGGGGCGGGTGAAAAACTGTTTTTT,CASSPAAGAGEKLFF
TRBV2,TRBJ2-3,NA,TRBD2,TGTGCCAGCAGTGAAGAACTAGCGGGACTCGTGAATACGCAGTATTTT,CASSEELAGLVNTQYF
TRBV14,TRBJ1-1,NA,TRBD1,TGTGCCAGCAGCCGAGGGACAGGGGCTTTCTTT,CASSRGTGAFF
TRBV11-2,TRBJ1-5,NA,TRBD1,TGTGCCAGCAGCTCCTACAGGGGATCCGGCCCCCAGCATTTT,CASSSYRGSGPQHF
TRBV3-1/TRBV3-2,TRBJ2-7,NA,TRBD2,TGTGCCAGCAGCCAGGGACTAGCGGGAGTCTACGAGCAGTACTTC,CASSQGLAGVYEQYF
TRBV5-1,TRBJ1-5,NA,TRBD1,TGCGCCAGCAGCCCTGGGGACAGGGTAGGTAATCAGCCCCAGCATTTT,CASSPGDRVGNQPQHF
TRBV5-1,TRBJ2-3,once,TRBD2,TGCGCCAGCAGCAAAGGTAGCGGGGGGGACACCACAGATACGCAGTATTTT,CASSKGSGGDTTDTQYF
TRBV25-1,TRBJ1-1,NA,NA,TGTGCCAGCAGTTGGGGGGTGAACACTGAAGCTTTCTTT,CASSWGVNTEAFF
TRBV5-4,TRBJ1-1,NA,NA,TGTGCCAGCAGCTTGACAGGATACGGCACTGAAGCTTTCTTT,CASSLTGYGTEAFF
TRBV19,TRBJ2-7,NA,NA,TGTGCCAGTAGTATTATGGGCTCCTCTTCTGACGAGCAGTACTTC,CASSIMGSSSDEQYF
TRBV4-1,TRBJ2-5,NA,TRBD2,TGCGCCAGCAGCCAAGAACCACGAGCGGGGGGCCCGTTGGGGACCCAGTACTTC,CASSQEPRAGGPLGTQYF
TRBV14,TRBJ2-7,NA,TRBD2,TGTGCCAGCAGTCAACAGCGGGAGGGCGGCTACGAGCAGTACTTC,CASSQQREGGYEQYF
TRBV15,TRBJ1-4,NA,TRBD1,TGTGCCACCAGCAGAGATCGGACAGGGGGCCGTGAAAAACTGTTTTTT,CATSRDRTGGREKLFF
TRBV19,TRBJ2-7,NA,TRBD1,TGTGCCAGTAGCGCCACCCGGGACAGGGCACACGAGCAGTACTTC,CASSATRDRAHEQYF
TRBV7-3,TRBJ2-3,NA,TRBD1,TGTGCCAGCAGCCCCGACAGGGGGCTGACAGATACGCAGTATTTT,CASSPDRGLTDTQYF
TRBV6-5,TRBJ2-5,NA,NA,TGTGCCAGCAGTTACTCGGGGGGAGGCGAGACCCAGTACTTC,CASSYSGGGETQYF
TRBV6-5,TRBJ1-1,NA,NA,TGTGCCAGCAGTCCGACAGGAAGGAACACTGAAGCTTTCTTT,CASSPTGRNTEAFF
TRBV5-4,TRBJ2-3,NA,NA,TGTGCCAGCAGCTTTTCGGGGGAGCATACGCAGTATTTT,CASSFSGEHTQYF
TRBV27,TRBJ2-2,NA,NA,TGTGCCAGCAGCGCAGGGACGAACACCGGGGAGCTGTTTTTT,CASSAGTNTGELFF